The clone carrying this TCR beta chain was observed once. Its antigen is still unknown. This sample was taken from a study of CD8 T cells in Susac syndrome. Reverse transcription of roughly 0.5 to 1 ug RNA was carried out with random hexamers. Amplification of TCR beta CDR3 used immunoSEQ multiplex PCR across 54 Vbeta and 13 Jbeta. TCRdb used MiXCR to reprocess the immunoSEQ multiplex PCR reads, holding one entry per CDR3 protein. The sample contains 300,000 to 350,000 distinct CDR3 sequences, about 90% of which appear only once. The sequenced target, TCR beta, came from blood CD8+ and CD4+ T cells. While CD8+ and CD4+ T cells were isolated negatively, TEMRA cells were enriched by FACS. Study outcomes and limitations: In its TCR sequencing and HLA analysis, the study acknowledged that the number of individuals was relatively small.

Germline CDR1 and CDR2: SGHAT and FQNNGV. The CDR3 is 15 amino acids. V was cut by 1 base and J by 10 bases, with 17 bases left in between. The rearrangement joins TRBV11-2 to TRBJ2-1, with D perhaps matching TRBD2 (7 bases). The receptor was derived from a human donor with multiple sclerosis. The sequenced sample was CD4+ T cells from PBMCs. In DNA form, the CDR3 reads TGTGCCAGCAGCTTAGGGGGCCCGGCGGGGGCCGAGCAGTTCTTC. Translation gives CASSLGGPAGAEQFF.